Here is one T cell receptor beta chain with its context. Its matching antigen is unknown. The CDR3 is 16 amino acids. Trimming shortened V by 6 bases and J by 2 bases, and 20 bases separated the two germline ends. Germline V gene sequence: CDR1 MDHEN, CDR2 SYDVKM. The sample belongs to a study of T cell responses to AZD1222 COVID-19 vaccine. Study observations and caveats: Targets within unmutated variant regions were reportedly found for nearly half of spike-specific TCRs. Vaccination with two AZD1222 doses was followed by a rise in Spike-specific TCR breadth and depth.

Libraries were prepared by immunoSEQ multiplex PCR; TCRdb keeps only in-frame clonotypes and omits some of them. The repertoire includes about 120,000 clones, around 90% of them detected once, and 1% to 1.4% sits in the top ten. Sequences were derived from peripheral blood, sampled 28 days after the second AZD1222 dose. This chain joins TRBV28 and TRBJ2-7; D ambiguous. The receptor was isolated from an adult who received the AZD1222 COVID-19 vaccine. The CDR3: CASSFLDSRGTYEQYF. In DNA form, the CDR3 reads TGTGCCAGCAGCTTTCTCGACTCCCGAGGCACCTACGAGCAGTACTTC.